This T cell receptor beta chain was documented in a study of blood T cell repertoires in COVID-19. Study-level background: PBMCs, B-cell-depleted T cells, or T cells were the source of the cDNA or gDNA that made up the material.

This CDR3 comprises 15 residues. V was pared by 6 bases and J by 3 bases, with 16 bases between. The germline gives CDR1 SGHKS, CDR2 YYEKEE (reference sequence). Clones were sequenced by immunoSEQ multiplex PCR, and TCRdb holds only the in-frame ones, with some missing. The sample shows roughly 100,000 clones, less than 80% of them seen only once. The clonotype comes from a man older than 75 with COVID-19, enrolled during active disease. Sequencing input: peripheral blood. The chain carries TRBV5-5 and TRBJ1-3, with TRBD1 as a possible D gene (6 bases). CDR3 sequence: CASILSGVYGNTIYF. In DNA form, the CDR3 reads TGTGCCAGCATCCTTTCAGGGGTGTATGGAAACACCATATATTTT.